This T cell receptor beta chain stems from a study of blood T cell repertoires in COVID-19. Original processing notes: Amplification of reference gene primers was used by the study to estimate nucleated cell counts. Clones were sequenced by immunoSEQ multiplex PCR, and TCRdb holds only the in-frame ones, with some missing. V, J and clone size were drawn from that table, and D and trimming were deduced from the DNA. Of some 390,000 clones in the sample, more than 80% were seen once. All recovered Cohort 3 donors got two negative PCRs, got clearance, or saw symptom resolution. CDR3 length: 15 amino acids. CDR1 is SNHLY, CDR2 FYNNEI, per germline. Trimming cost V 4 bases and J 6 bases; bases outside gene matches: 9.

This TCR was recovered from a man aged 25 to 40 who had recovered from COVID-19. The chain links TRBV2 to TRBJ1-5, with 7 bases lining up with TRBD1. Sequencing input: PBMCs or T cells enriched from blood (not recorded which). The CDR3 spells CASSGQGWRSQPQHF. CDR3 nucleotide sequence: TGTGCCAGCAGTGGACAGGGTTGGAGGAGTCAGCCCCAGCATTTT.